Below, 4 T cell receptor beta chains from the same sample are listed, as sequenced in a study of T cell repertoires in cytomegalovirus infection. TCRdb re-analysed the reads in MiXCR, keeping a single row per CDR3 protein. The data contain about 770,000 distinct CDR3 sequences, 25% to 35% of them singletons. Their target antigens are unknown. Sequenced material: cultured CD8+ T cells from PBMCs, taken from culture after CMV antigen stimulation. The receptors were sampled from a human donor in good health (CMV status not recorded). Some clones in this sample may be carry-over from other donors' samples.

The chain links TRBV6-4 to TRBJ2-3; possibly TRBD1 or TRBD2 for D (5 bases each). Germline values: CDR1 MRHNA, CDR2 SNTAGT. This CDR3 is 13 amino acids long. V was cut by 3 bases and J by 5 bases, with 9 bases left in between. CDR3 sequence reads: CASSEVGGDTQYF. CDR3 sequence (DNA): TGTGCCAGCAGTGAAGTTGGGGGAGATACGCAGTATTTT.

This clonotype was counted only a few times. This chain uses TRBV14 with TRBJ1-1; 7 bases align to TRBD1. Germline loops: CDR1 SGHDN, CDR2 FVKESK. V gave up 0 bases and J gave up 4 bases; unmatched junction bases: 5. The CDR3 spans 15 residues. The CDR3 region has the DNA TGTGCCAGCAGCCAAGACGACAGGGCGGGCACTGAAGCTTTCTTT. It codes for CASSQDDRAGTEAFF.

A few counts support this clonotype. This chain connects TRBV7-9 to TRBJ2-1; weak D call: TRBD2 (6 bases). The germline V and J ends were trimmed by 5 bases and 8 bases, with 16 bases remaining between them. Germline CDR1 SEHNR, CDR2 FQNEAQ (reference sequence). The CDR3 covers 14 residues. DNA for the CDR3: TGTGCCAGCAGCCCCATTGGGGGGAGTGATGAGCAGTTCTTC. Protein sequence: CASSPIGGSDEQFF.

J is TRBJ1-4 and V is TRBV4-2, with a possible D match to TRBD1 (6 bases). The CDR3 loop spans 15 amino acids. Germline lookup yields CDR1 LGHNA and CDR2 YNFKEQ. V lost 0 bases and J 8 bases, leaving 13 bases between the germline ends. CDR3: CASSQEAGAREKLFF. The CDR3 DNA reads TGTGCCAGCAGCCAAGAGGCAGGGGCTAGAGAAAAACTGTTTTTT.